This TCR beta chain was retrieved from a study of CD8 T cell repertoires and HIV-1 epitope variants (dated by TCRdb to 2018 to 2020). As for the study more broadly: Twenty-five peptides representing autologous and known Gag and Nef epitope variants were each used to stimulate T cells in separate culture wells. T cells were enriched using the EasySep Human T Cell Enrichment Kit and then co-cultured with an equal number of autologous T cell-negative cells acting as antigen-presenting cells. An aliquot of 1M T cells was saved as an uncultured baseline condition, separate from the roughly 80 T cell cultures. Three Gag epitope families and Nef HW9 and YT9 were included among the tested epitopes. Cultures ran for 10 days in IMDM with gentamicin, with half-media changes on days 3 and 7 adding IL-2, IL-7 and IL-15. A total of more than 80 T cell cultures were run, with each culture condition done in triplicate except for one peptide, which was done in duplicate. The control conditions were a CMV, EBV and flu peptide pool, the Ebola AY9 epitope as a negative control, and a well with no peptide. Overall results and qualifications from the work: About nine antigen-specific TCR beta clonotypes were identified, of which more than 5 appeared to be cross-reactive for autologous or known escape epitope variants. The assay identified only TCR beta chains and indicated proliferation in response to antigen, without indicating T cell function or cytokine profile. The Nef KF9 family was recognized by five clonotypes and the HW9 family by one, and no responses to the TAALDMSHF plasma variant were observed.

CDR1 and CDR2 are read off the germline V gene as SNHLY and FYNNEI. V is pruned by 5 bases and J by 4 bases, leaving 5 bases of the junction without a gene match. Including cysteine and phenylalanine, the CDR3 has 15 amino acids. Only the CDR3 part of the read is kept: 45 bases, read in frame from the first base. The EasySep Human CD8+ T Cell Enrichment Kit was used on day 10 to isolate CD8+ T cells from every culture. Sequencing of TCR beta CDR3 regions was done on the immunoSEQ platform at survey depth. The QIAamp DNA micro kit was used to extract genomic DNA from every cultured and uncultured CD8+ T cell population. As for how the authors treated the data: Any sample with under 5,000 productive reads was excluded, and this exclusion removed about 7% of the roughly 80 cultures stimulated with HIV peptides. A MANAFEST web app trimmed sequences to CDR3 and removed nonproductive sequences, CDR3s under 5 amino acids, and those not starting C or ending F/W. To count as antigen-specific, a clonotype had to be expanded in at least 2 of 3 replicates compared with the no-peptide control at FDR 0.01, and only within one epitope family. A specific clonotype also had to show a frequency at least fivefold higher than in wells stimulated with peptides from other epitope families. TCRdb carries this immuneACCESS record with in-frame sequences only. Its versions omit some clonotypes, under half of them owing to an unresolved V gene in the studies checked, with the rest unexplained. The DNA was the basis for D and trimming; V, J and clone size are from that table. Counted in this sample were under 100,000 clones; roughly 80% of them appeared once. In total, the top ten clones hold roughly 25% of the sample.

This clone was seen more than once but under ten times. The antigen this receptor binds is unknown. Base qualities are not recorded, but no much larger clone differs from it by a single base. The source of this sequence is a male donor with HIV. The chain joins TRBV2 to TRBJ2-5, and 12 junctional nucleotides match TRBD2. The sequenced material came from uncultured baseline CD8+ T cells from peripheral blood mononuclear cells (PBMCs). The DNA reads as follows: TGTGCCAGCAGTACCACGGGACTAGCGGGAGAGACCCAGTACTTC. Translated, this gives CASSTTGLAGETQYF.